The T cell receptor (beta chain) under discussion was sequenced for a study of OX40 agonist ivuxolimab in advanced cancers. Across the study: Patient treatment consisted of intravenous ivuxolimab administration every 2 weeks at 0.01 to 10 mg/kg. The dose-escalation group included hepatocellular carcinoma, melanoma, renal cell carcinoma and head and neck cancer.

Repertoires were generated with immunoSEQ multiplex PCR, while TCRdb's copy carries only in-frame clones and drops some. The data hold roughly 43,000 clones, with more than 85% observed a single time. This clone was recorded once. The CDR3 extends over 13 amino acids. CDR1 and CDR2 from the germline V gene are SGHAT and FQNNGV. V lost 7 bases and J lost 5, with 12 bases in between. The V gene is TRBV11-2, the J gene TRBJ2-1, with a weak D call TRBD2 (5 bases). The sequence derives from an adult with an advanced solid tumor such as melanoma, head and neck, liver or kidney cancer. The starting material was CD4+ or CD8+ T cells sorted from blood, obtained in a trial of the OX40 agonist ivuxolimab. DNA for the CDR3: TGTGCCAGCACTAGCACCGAGCACAATGAGCAGTTCTTC. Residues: CASTSTEHNEQFF.